The T cell receptor (beta chain) described here comes from a study of identical twins. TCRdb called the 5' RACE reads again in MiXCR, with one record for every CDR3 protein. The repertoire holds around 690,000 distinct CDR3 sequences, with around 21% as singletons. All donors comprised healthy Caucasians. This CDR3 region has 13 residues. The germline V gene encodes CDR1 MNHNS and CDR2 SASEGT. V was shortened by 1 base and J by 5 bases, with 8 bases between the two germline ends. On this clonotype itself: What it recognizes is unknown.

Study results and limitations: In beta out-of-frame sequences, the excess sharing between twins was weaker.

The same data also went into a second study, on T cells expressing NK-cell markers. Turning to that study: Leadership of the CD3+CD56-NKG2C+ fraction also belonged to these clonotypes in a handful of donors.

The sequence came from a woman aged 18-29 years in good health. The V call is TRBV6-1, the J call TRBJ2-5, with D unclear. Material: PBMCs. The CDR3 sequence is CASSEGGWETQYF. CDR3 nucleotides: TGTGCCAGCAGTGAAGGGGGTTGGGAGACCCAGTACTTC.